The source of this TCR beta chain is a study of blood T cell repertoires in COVID-19 (dated by TCRdb to 2020 to 2021). Regarding the study in general: Samples from collaborators originated in the United States, Italy and Spain and spanned both the acute and convalescent phases of COVID-19. HLA class I and class II types, where available, came from metadata supplied by the sample provider rather than from assay-based typing. The sample metadata nearly always contained a de-identified subject ID, COVID-19 status, age in years and sex. Subjects who had been exposed to COVID-19, were actively infected with it, or had recovered from it provided the deeply sampled blood TCRbeta repertoires that made up the dataset. The prospective study material was composed of cDNA or gDNA derived from T cells, B-cell-depleted T cells, or PBMCs. The repertoires were released in a freely available public database intended as a resource for research on the immune response to SARS-CoV-2. Samples came from the ongoing ImmuneRACE study (first 160 participants) plus 1,254 subjects from 6 global collaborators.

Participants in the prospective study were enrolled through a virtual design, were aged about 18 to 100 years, and lived in approximately 25 United States geographic areas. To assign participants to cohorts, the prospective study relied on clinical history that participants themselves reported in a screening survey and a study questionnaire. For ImmuneRACE Cohort 3, a participant was defined as recovered based on two consecutive negative NP/OP PCR tests, clearance by a healthcare professional, or resolution of symptoms. Each participant in the prospective study had whole blood, serum and a nasopharyngeal or oropharyngeal swab collected by mobile phlebotomists. Prospective study participants could optionally give additional blood draws and questionnaires over a roughly 2-month period. Before DNA extraction, blood samples from the prospective study were shipped at room temperature or frozen. Taken from cysteine to phenylalanine, the CDR3 has 13 residues. The read is trimmed to its CDR3 DNA, 39 bases read in frame from base 1. The CDR1 and CDR2 encoded by the germline V gene (reference sequence) are GTSNPN and SVGIG. Trimming costs V 2 bases and J 3 bases, and their ends lie 8 bases apart.

General study outcomes and caveats: Clinical and demographic metadata were provided uncurated, with the amount varying by source and participant.

The immunoSEQ Assay, a bias-controlled multiplex PCR, was used to amplify TCRbeta CDR3 regions from genomic DNA. In the original analysis: The number of nucleated cells in each sample was estimated by amplification of reference gene primers within the assay. To quantify the absolute abundance of each unique TCRbeta CDR3 rearrangement, sequence reads were collapsed and filtered. For each sample, productive Simpson clonality was calculated as the square root of Simpson's diversity index across productive rearrangements. TCRdb stores this immuneACCESS table with in-frame sequences only. Part of the clones is absent; in the studies checked, under half of the shortfall reflects unresolved V genes, and no reason is known for the rest. The V and J calls and clone size were taken over from that table, and D and trimming were inferred from the DNA. Present in this sample are about 480,000 clones, 88% of which were seen just once. 1.8% of the sample is taken by the ten largest.

Notes on this clone: Its recognized antigen is unknown. No base-level quality is on record; no much larger clone is a single base apart.

The sequenced material came from PBMCs or T cells enriched from blood (not recorded which). The chain uses TRBV30 and TRBJ1-5; no D gene can be assigned with confidence. This sequence was found in a middle-aged woman who had recovered from COVID-19. The CDR3 reads CAWSISYNQPQHF. The sequenced DNA: TGTGCCTGGAGTATATCCTACAATCAGCCCCAGCATTTT.